This TCR beta chain is drawn from a study of T cell clones after liver transplantation. Notes on the study in general: Compared with third party-reactive sequences, donor-reactive ones declined more, independent of withdrawal success. Migration into the graft, not deletion, may explain lost graft donor-reactive T cells. Post-transplant time points were not standardized, so conclusions are preliminary.

Sequencing used immunoSEQ multiplex PCR; TCRdb keeps in-frame clones, though not all of them. The table shows tens of thousands of clones, with 90% occurring only once. Comment on this clone: The antigen is undetermined.

This TCR derives from a human donor who received a liver transplant. The sequencing here drew on CD4+ T cells from blood, taken before liver transplant.

The CDR3: CATSSEGIYEQYF. CDR3 DNA: TGTGCCACCAGCAGCGAGGGGATCTACGAGCAGTACTTC. V usage is TRBV15 and J usage is TRBJ2-7; D assignment may be TRBD1 or TRBD2 (5 bases each). There are 13 residues in the CDR3. The V gene lost 3 bases and the J gene lost 3 bases, with 9 bases spanning the gap. CDR1 and CDR2 (germline): LNHNV, YYDKDF (reference sequence).